The source of this TCR beta chain is a study of shared clonotypes between healthy human individuals. Produced via immunoSEQ multiplex PCR; TCRdb's table is partial and in-frame only. The profile shows about half a million clones, approximately 79% of them singletons. Regarding this clone: Other DNA sequences in this sample translate to the same CDR3.

The specimen sequenced was PBMCs. The sequence derives from a woman aged 40 to 55 in good health. Some clones in this sample may be carry-over from other donors' samples.

CDR3 residues: CASSLAGETGELFF. In nucleotides, the CDR3 is TGCGCCAGCAGCTTGGCCGGAGAAACCGGGGAGCTGTTTTTT. The chain uses TRBV5-1 and TRBJ2-2, with D unclear. The CDR3 loop spans 14 amino acids. Germline CDR1 reads SGHRS; CDR2 reads YFSETQ. The V end was cut by 0 bases, the J end by 5 bases, with 8 bases between.